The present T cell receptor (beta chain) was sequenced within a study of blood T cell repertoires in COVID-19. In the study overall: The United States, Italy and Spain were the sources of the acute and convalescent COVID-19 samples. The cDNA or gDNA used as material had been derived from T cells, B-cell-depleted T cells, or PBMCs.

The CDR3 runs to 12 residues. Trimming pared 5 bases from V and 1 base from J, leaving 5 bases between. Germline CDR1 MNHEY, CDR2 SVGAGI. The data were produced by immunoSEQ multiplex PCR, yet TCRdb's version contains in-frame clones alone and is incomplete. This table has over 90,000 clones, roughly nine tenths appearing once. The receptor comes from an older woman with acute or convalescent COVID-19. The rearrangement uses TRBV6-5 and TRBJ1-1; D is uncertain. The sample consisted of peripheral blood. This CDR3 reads CASSSWNTEAFF. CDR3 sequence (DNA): TGTGCCAGCAGTAGCTGGAACACTGAAGCTTTCTTT.